A selection of T cell receptor beta chains follows, all from one sample in a study of graft-versus-host responses after intestinal transplantation. Sequencing used immunoSEQ multiplex PCR; TCRdb keeps in-frame clones, though not all of them. The sample contains approximately 80,000 clones, roughly nine tenths of which appear only once. These TCRs are of unknown antigen specificity. Sample: unstimulated CD4+ T cells sorted from spleen or lymph node cells, taken before intestinal transplant. The receptors stem from a human donor who received an intestinal transplant. Each CDR3 is given with its conserved first and last residue. A D gene is named only where the DNA matches it firmly. Clone size is stated in some rows and not others, as once, few, many or a class when expanded.

J gene: TRBJ1-2; clone size: once; D gene: .; V gene: TRBV11-2; CDR3 protein: CASSLPDSYGYTF; CDR3 DNA: TGTGCCAGCAGCCTTCCCGACTCCTATGGCTACACCTTC
J gene: TRBJ2-2; clone size: .; D gene: .; V gene: TRBV9; CDR3 protein: CASSVGTAINTGELFF; CDR3 DNA: TGTGCCAGCAGCGTAGGGACTGCGATTAACACCGGGGAGCTGTTTTTT
J gene: TRBJ2-3; clone size: few; D gene: TRBD1; V gene: TRBV5-1; CDR3 protein: CASSATGVDTDTQYF; CDR3 DNA: TGCGCCAGCAGCGCCACAGGGGTGGATACAGATACGCAGTATTTT
J gene: TRBJ1-6; clone size: .; D gene: .; V gene: TRBV28; CDR3 protein: CASSSLYNSPLHF; CDR3 DNA: TGTGCCAGTTCGTCTTTATATAATTCACCCCTCCACTTT
J gene: TRBJ2-1; clone size: .; D gene: TRBD2; V gene: TRBV7-9; CDR3 protein: CASSLGTSGYNEQFF; CDR3 DNA: TGTGCCAGCAGCTTAGGGACTAGCGGGTACAATGAGCAGTTCTTC
J gene: TRBJ2-7; clone size: .; D gene: TRBD1; V gene: TRBV5-4; CDR3 protein: CASSLKAGGYEQYF; CDR3 DNA: TGTGCCAGCAGCTTGAAGGCAGGGGGCTACGAGCAGTACTTC
J gene: TRBJ1-4; clone size: .; D gene: .; V gene: TRBV15; CDR3 protein: CATSVRGIDEKLFF; CDR3 DNA: TGTGCCACCTCCGTTAGGGGCATCGATGAAAAACTGTTTTTT
J gene: TRBJ2-4; clone size: .; D gene: TRBD1; V gene: TRBV10-2; CDR3 protein: CASSEGTGLGNIQYF; CDR3 DNA: TGCGCCAGCAGCGAAGGGACAGGGTTGGGGAACATTCAGTACTTC
J gene: TRBJ1-5; clone size: once; D gene: .; V gene: TRBV6-5; CDR3 protein: CASSYSAGVQPQHF; CDR3 DNA: TGTGCCAGCAGTTACTCGGCAGGGGTTCAGCCCCAGCATTTT
J gene: TRBJ1-6; clone size: .; D gene: .; V gene: TRBV7-2; CDR3 protein: CASSLRVYYNSPLHF; CDR3 DNA: TGTGCCAGCAGCTTGAGAGTTTACTATAATTCACCCCTCCACTTT
J gene: TRBJ2-7; clone size: .; D gene: .; V gene: TRBV5-6; CDR3 protein: CASSTKPPSYEQYF; CDR3 DNA: TGTGCCAGCAGTACGAAGCCGCCGTCCTACGAGCAGTACTTC
J gene: TRBJ1-2; clone size: .; D gene: .; V gene: TRBV6-1; CDR3 protein: CASRHREGYGYTF; CDR3 DNA: TGTGCCAGCAGACACAGGGAGGGCTATGGCTACACCTTC
J gene: TRBJ2-2; clone size: few; D gene: .; V gene: TRBV5-6; CDR3 protein: CASSNDRAPGELFF; CDR3 DNA: TGTGCCAGCAGCAACGACAGAGCCCCCGGGGAGCTGTTTTTT
J gene: TRBJ1-5; clone size: .; D gene: TRBD1; V gene: TRBV19; CDR3 protein: CASSFYRDRGIQPQHF; CDR3 DNA: TGTGCCAGTAGTTTCTACCGGGACAGGGGTATCCAGCCCCAGCATTTT
J gene: TRBJ2-7; clone size: .; D gene: .; V gene: TRBV5-1; CDR3 protein: CASSLLGGGSYEQYF; CDR3 DNA: TGCGCCAGCAGCTTGTTGGGAGGGGGATCCTACGAGCAGTACTTC
J gene: TRBJ2-2; clone size: .; D gene: .; V gene: TRBV5-1; CDR3 protein: CASSWEVVKSTGELFF; CDR3 DNA: TGCGCCAGCAGCTGGGAGGTGGTAAAATCAACCGGGGAGCTGTTTTTT
J gene: TRBJ1-2; clone size: .; D gene: .; V gene: TRBV6-6; CDR3 protein: CASTMNYGYTF; CDR3 DNA: TGTGCCAGCACTATGAACTATGGCTACACCTTC